Each of the 30 T cell receptor beta chains below was sequenced from the same sample in a study of cytomegalovirus exposure and HLA in healthy donors. 13 Jbeta primers and 60 Vbeta primers were used for the PCR. The method was immunoSEQ multiplex PCR; TCRdb's version includes in-frame clones alone and lacks a portion of them. The sample shows about 200,000 clones, roughly 13% of them seen only once. Sequenced: PBMCs. The source of these receptors is a man aged 50 or older in good health and CMV-seropositive.

The V call is TRBV7-9, the J call TRBJ2-5; D possibly corresponds to TRBD2 (7 bases). The CDR3 spans 15 residues. The V end lost 3 bases, the J end lost 5 bases, and 16 bases lay between the germline ends. Germline CDR1 is SEHNR and CDR2 is FQNEAQ (reference sequence). The CDR3 sequence is CASSFTRGGQETQYF. CDR3 nucleotides: TGTGCCAGCAGCTTTACGAGGGGGGGCCAGGAGACCCAGTACTTC.

The chain employs TRBV7-9 and TRBJ1-6, with 9 bases fitting TRBD1. The CDR3 sequence is 16 residues long. CDR1 is SEHNR, CDR2 FQNEAQ, per germline (reference sequence). The V and J ends lost 5 bases and 10 bases, in that order; junction bases with no gene match: 12. Here the CDR3 reads CASSRPGQGQRSPLHF. The CDR3 DNA reads TGTGCCAGCAGCCGACCGGGACAGGGACAGAGATCACCCCTCCACTTT.

This clone was observed a handful of times. The rearrangement joins TRBV4-3 to TRBJ1-1, with unresolved D. The CDR3 contains 16 residues. Trimming shortened V by 2 bases and J by 1 base, and 14 bases separated the two germline ends. Germline CDR1 is LGHNA and CDR2 is YSLEER. DNA of the CDR3: TGCGCCAGCAGCCAACACCCCCGGGATAAGAACACTGAAGCTTTCTTT. It yields the protein CASSQHPRDKNTEAFF.

This clone turned up a few times. The rearrangement links TRBV6-5 to TRBJ1-2; TRBD1 is a possible D gene (6 bases). Per germline, CDR1 MNHEY and CDR2 SVGAGI. V dropped 2 bases and J dropped 0 bases, with 10 bases sitting between them. CDR3 length: 15 amino acids. The CDR3, as DNA: TGTGCCAGCAGTTACAACGGACAGTCTAACTATGGCTACACCTTC. Its translation: CASSYNGQSNYGYTF.

The chain joins TRBV5-8 to TRBJ1-5; 8 bases agree with TRBD1. Germline CDR1 reads SGHTS; CDR2 reads YDEGEE. Losses at the gene ends were 4 bases for V and 4 bases for J; bases not matched to a gene: 7. There are 15 residues in the CDR3. This CDR3 is CASSGGDRFNQPQHF. CDR3 bases: TGTGCCAGCAGCGGGGGGGACAGGTTTAATCAGCCCCAGCATTTT.

This clone has more than one count but fewer than ten. CDR3 in amino acids: CASSLVGLREYNEQFF. The CDR3 DNA is TGTGCCAGCAGCTTAGTGGGGCTGCGAGAGTACAATGAGCAGTTCTTC. V gene TRBV7-9 combines with J gene TRBJ2-1; the D gene is possibly TRBD1 (5 bases). V lost 1 base, J lost 4 bases, and 14 bases lay in between. Germline assignment: CDR1 SEHNR and CDR2 FQNEAQ (reference sequence). CDR3 length: 16 residues.

The chain carries TRBV7-2 and TRBJ2-5; 7 nucleotides align to TRBD2. Germline V gene sequence: CDR1 SGHTA, CDR2 FQGNSA. With 1 base clipped from V and 5 bases from J, the junction kept 10 bases outside the gene matches. The CDR3 consists of 16 residues. The CDR3 DNA reads as TGTGCCAGCAGCTTAGGGGTCGGGAGGACCCATGAGACCCAGTACTTC. It specifies CASSLGVGRTHETQYF.

In its sample, this clone was seen a few times. V and J are TRBV30 and TRBJ1-6; 11 bases map to TRBD1. Unmatched junction bases numbered 5, after V lost 0 bases and J lost 7 bases. Per the germline V gene, CDR1 is GTSNPN and CDR2 is SVGIG (reference sequence). This CDR3 has 16 residues. As DNA, the CDR3 is TGTGCCTGGAGTGTCCGCGGGACAGGGGGAAATTCACCCCTCCACTTT. Protein sequence: CAWSVRGTGGNSPLHF.

This clone was observed a single time. The chain combines TRBV19 with TRBJ2-4; 9 bases are shared with TRBD1. Per the germline V gene, CDR1 is LNHDA and CDR2 is SQIVND (reference sequence). This CDR3 is 14 amino acids long. The V and J ends lost 5 bases and 7 bases, in that order; junction bases with no gene match: 6. CDR3 bases: TGTGCCAGTAGTCCGACCGGGACAGGGAACATTCAGTACTTC. Translating it yields CASSPTGTGNIQYF.

The V gene is TRBV29-1, the J gene TRBJ2-5, with 7 bases matching TRBD2. The V and J ends lost 4 bases and 1 base, in that order; junction bases with no gene match: 3. Germline V CDR1 and CDR2: SQVTM, ANQGSEA. This CDR3 has 13 residues. CDR3 bases: TGCAGCGTTGGGGAGGGTGTCCAAGAGACCCAGTACTTC. It yields the protein CSVGEGVQETQYF.

This clone was picked up a small number of times. V is TRBV9 and J is TRBJ2-6; the D is unclear. Trimming shortened V by 4 bases and J by 0 bases, and 8 bases separated the two germline ends. The germline CDR1 and CDR2 sequences are SGDLS and YYNGEE. This CDR3 is built from 15 residues. This CDR3 is CASSPTPSGANVLTF. DNA for the CDR3: TGTGCCAGCAGCCCCACTCCCTCTGGGGCCAACGTCCTGACTTTC. Variable domain in full (rest from reference TRBV9 and TRBJ2-6): DSGVTQTPKHLITATGQRVTLRCSPRSGDLSVYWYQQSLDQGLQFLIQYYNGEERAKGNILERFSAQQFPDLHSELNLSSLELGDSALYFCASSPTPSGANVLTFGAGSRLTVL.

This clone was seen more than once but under ten times. The chain recombines TRBV11-2 with TRBJ1-3; 8 bases line up with TRBD1. From germline, CDR1 is SGHAT and CDR2 FQNNGV. The CDR3 is made up of 16 amino acids. V lost 1 base to trimming and J lost 4 bases; unmatched junction nucleotides: 6. The CDR3 DNA reads as TGTGCCAGCAGCTTAGTGCAGGGGGCGAGGGGAAACACCATATATTTT. It translates to CASSLVQGARGNTIYF.

This clone has just a few counts. The chain combines TRBV5-1 with TRBJ2-3; 7 bases map to TRBD1. V gave up 4 bases and J gave up 1 base; unmatched junction bases: 6. CDR3 size: 15 residues. CDR1 SGHRS and CDR2 YFSETQ come from the germline V gene. CDR3 in DNA: TGCGCCAGCAGCAACAGGGGAGCGGGCACAGATACGCAGTATTTT. Translating it yields CASSNRGAGTDTQYF.

The chain uses TRBV4-3 and TRBJ2-7; 7 positions match TRBD1. The CDR3 is made up of 16 amino acids. Germline V lookup: CDR1 LGHNA, CDR2 YSLEER. Unmatched junction bases numbered 8, after V lost 2 bases and J lost 1 base. CDR3 nucleotides: TGCGCCAGCAGCCAATATACAGGGGACCCGTCCTACGAGCAGTACTTC. This translates into CASSQYTGDPSYEQYF.

This clone was seen only a few times. V gene TRBV2 combines with J gene TRBJ1-5; D ambiguous. The germline gives CDR1 SNHLY, CDR2 FYNNEI. Between the trimmed V and J ends, which lost 2 bases and 3 bases, there was a span of 11 bases. The CDR3 totals 15 residues. The CDR3 DNA follows: TGTGCCAGCAGTGAATTTGGAGTTAACAATCAGCCCCAGCATTTT. Amino acids: CASSEFGVNNQPQHF.

The chain combines TRBV6-5 with TRBJ2-7; D is undetermined. Germline V lookup: CDR1 MNHEY, CDR2 SVGAGI. Trimming took 8 bases from V and 7 from J, leaving 18 bases between them. This CDR3 is 13 amino acids long. The CDR3 bases are TGTGCCAGCCATACGAAGGGCATGAGGGAGCAGTACGTC. It encodes CASHTKGMREQYV.

This clone was observed a few times. J is TRBJ1-3 and V is TRBV6-6; D gene uncertain. This CDR3 contains 13 residues. Trimming removed 4 bases from V and 7 bases from J, with 11 bases in between. Germline-derived CDR1 and CDR2 are MNHNY and SVGAGI (reference sequence). CDR3 nucleotide sequence: TGTGCCAGCAGTTCCGCGGTTTCGAACACCATATATTTT. Protein: CASSSAVSNTIYF.

In this sample, this clone turned up a few times. The chain joins TRBV7-9 to TRBJ1-1; 9 bases align to TRBD1. With 2 bases clipped from V and 5 bases from J, the junction kept 3 bases outside the gene matches. The CDR3 covers 14 residues. CDR1 is SEHNR, CDR2 FQNEAQ, per germline (reference sequence). CDR3: CASSLTGGATEAFF. CDR3 nucleotide sequence: TGTGCCAGCAGCTTAACAGGGGGCGCGACTGAAGCTTTCTTT.

The table lists this clone with a few counts. This chain's CDR3 is CATRAGTYNSPLHF. In DNA, the CDR3 is TGTGCGACGAGGGCCGGCACCTATAATTCACCCCTCCACTTT. V gene TRBV15 combines with J gene TRBJ1-6; D unresolved. Germline CDR1 is LNHNV and CDR2 is YYDKDF (reference sequence). This CDR3 region has 14 residues.

The rearrangement links TRBV9 to TRBJ1-1, with 8 bases identical to TRBD1. Germline CDR1 and CDR2: SGDLS and YYNGEE. The CDR3 has 13 residues. J gave up 6 bases and V 3 bases, and 4 bases lay outside the gene matches. The CDR3 DNA sequence: TGTGCCAGCAGCGACAGGGGGGCATCTGAAGCTTTCTTT. Translating it yields CASSDRGASEAFF. The entire variable domain, with the rest obtained from reference TRBV9 and TRBJ1-1, is as follows: DSGVTQTPKHLITATGQRVTLRCSPRSGDLSVYWYQQSLDQGLQFLIQYYNGEERAKGNILERFSAQQFPDLHSELNLSSLELGDSALYFCASSDRGASEAFFGQGTRLTVV.

This chain joins TRBV7-2 and TRBJ1-2; D gene unclear. Trimming shortened V by 4 bases and J by 2 bases, and 17 bases separated the two germline ends. Germline loops: CDR1 SGHTA, CDR2 FQGNSA. This CDR3 spans 16 amino acids. The CDR3 loop is CASSSTIGGNNYGYTF. The CDR3 DNA follows: TGTGCCAGCAGCTCCACCATTGGCGGTAACAACTATGGCTACACCTTC.

A few counts support this clone. This chain connects TRBV9 to TRBJ2-3; D may be TRBD2 (6 bases). The CDR3 consists of 16 residues. The ends were cut back, 0 bases at V and 8 bases at J, with 19 bases in the middle. Germline values: CDR1 SGDLS, CDR2 YYNGEE. The CDR3 sequence is CASSVESPGRGSTQYF. The DNA for the CDR3 is TGTGCCAGCAGCGTAGAGTCCCCGGGGCGGGGCTCTACGCAGTATTTT.

This clone has just a few counts. This chain joins TRBV7-9 and TRBJ1-2; D unresolved. The CDR3 totals 14 residues. CDR1 is SEHNR, CDR2 FQNEAQ, per germline (reference sequence). V was shortened by 1 base and J by 8 bases, with 14 bases between the two germline ends. The CDR3 nucleotides read TGTGCCAGCAGCTTAGAGGGCCTAGCCCTAGGCTACACCTTC. Translation gives CASSLEGLALGYTF.

This clone showed up just a few times. This chain links TRBV7-9 with TRBJ1-5; 9 bases line up with TRBD1. CDR1 is SEHNR and CDR2 is FQNEAQ in the germline V gene (reference sequence). This CDR3 comprises 15 residues. V trimming: 5 bases; J trimming: 6 bases; junction bases outside the gene matches: 8. In DNA, the CDR3 is TGTGCCAGCAGCCAGGGACAGGGAGGGACTCAGCCCCAGCATTTT. Its translation is CASSQGQGGTQPQHF.

The sample holds a few counts of this clone. The V gene is TRBV5-4, the J gene TRBJ1-1, with TRBD1 as a possible D gene (6 bases). V was shortened by 0 bases and J by 1 base, with 16 bases between the two germline ends. This CDR3 is 17 amino acids long. From germline, CDR1 is SGHNT and CDR2 YYREEE (reference sequence). For the CDR3, the DNA is TGTGCCAGCAGCTTGGAGGGGTGGTCAGGGGCGAACACTGAAGCTTTCTTT. Translating gives CASSLEGWSGANTEAFF.

Only a few counts were recorded for this clone. This chain links TRBV10-3 with TRBJ1-5; a weak D match, TRBD1 (6 bases). The CDR3 is 15 amino acids. Germline loops: CDR1 ENHRY, CDR2 SYGVKD. The ends were cut back, 5 bases at V and 0 bases at J, with 11 bases in the middle. Here the CDR3 reads CAISSEGVSNQPQHF. The CDR3 nucleotides read TGTGCCATCAGTTCCGAGGGGGTTAGCAATCAGCCCCAGCATTTT.

CDR3 amino acids: CASSLQTGTNYGYTF. In DNA, the CDR3 is TGCGCCAGCAGCTTGCAAACAGGAACTAACTATGGCTACACCTTC. The J gene is TRBJ1-2, the V gene TRBV5-1, with D possibly being TRBD1 (5 bases). The CDR3 has 15 amino acids. The germline V gene has CDR1 SGHRS and CDR2 YFSETQ. Deletions cut 1 base from V and 0 bases from J, with 10 bases between. Together with reference TRBV5-1 and TRBJ1-2, the CDR3 gives the full variable domain: KAGVTQTPRYLIKTRGQQVTLSCSPISGHRSVSWYQQTPGQGLQFLFEYFSETQRNKGNFPGRFSGRQFSNSRSEMNVSTLELGDSALYLCASSLQTGTNYGYTFGSGTRLTVV.

CDR3 sequence: CASSSIGGELFF. In DNA, the CDR3 is TGTGCCAGCAGTTCTATTGGCGGGGAGCTGTTTTTT. This rearrangement joins TRBV6-6 to TRBJ2-2; unclear D gene. Germline values: CDR1 MNHNY, CDR2 SVGAGI (reference sequence). The CDR3 has 12 amino acids. Trimming removed 4 bases from V and 7 bases from J, with 7 bases in between.

Comment on this clone: Other DNA sequences in this specimen translate into the identical CDR3. The chain links TRBV7-9 to TRBJ2-2; no reliable D call. The V end lost 0 bases, the J end lost 4 bases, and 6 bases lay between the germline ends. CDR1 SEHNR and CDR2 FQNEAQ come from the germline V gene (reference sequence). The CDR3 loop spans 14 amino acids. The CDR3 loop is CASSLAGGTGELFF. The CDR3 nucleotides read TGTGCCAGCAGCTTAGCCGGCGGCACCGGGGAGCTGTTTTTT.

The sample holds a few counts of this clone. The V and J genes are TRBV6-1 and TRBJ2-7; 7 bases agree with TRBD2. This CDR3 is built from 15 residues. CDR1 is MNHNS and CDR2 is SASEGT in the germline V gene. J gave up 7 bases and V 4 bases, and 13 bases lay outside the gene matches. In DNA, the CDR3 is TGTGCCAGCAGTGCGTCCGGGACTATTATGGGGGAGCAGTACTTC. Its translation is CASSASGTIMGEQYF.